This T cell receptor beta chain is drawn from a study of cytomegalovirus exposure and HLA in healthy donors. Points on this clone: Its specificity is not known.

Germline V gene lookup returns CDR1 SEHNR and CDR2 FQNEAQ (reference sequence). This CDR3 contains 12 residues. Trimming stripped 4 bases from V and 3 bases from J, with 6 bases between. Findings of the study overall: TCR beta chains numbering more than 150 were designated cytomegalovirus-associated. Most TCRs appeared rarely, but some public TCRs recurred in many donors. It was found in a later analysis that first-cohort TCR clusters tended to co-occur in the 120 validation repertoires.

Clones were sequenced by immunoSEQ multiplex PCR, and TCRdb holds only the in-frame ones, with some missing. The sample carries about 120,000 clones, over 75% recorded once. The chain combines TRBV7-9 with TRBJ1-1; unclear D gene. The source material was PBMCs. This clonotype was obtained from a young woman in good health and CMV-seropositive. DNA for the CDR3: TGTGCCAGCAGCTCTCCTTACACTGAAGCTTTCTTT. This gives the protein CASSSPYTEAFF.